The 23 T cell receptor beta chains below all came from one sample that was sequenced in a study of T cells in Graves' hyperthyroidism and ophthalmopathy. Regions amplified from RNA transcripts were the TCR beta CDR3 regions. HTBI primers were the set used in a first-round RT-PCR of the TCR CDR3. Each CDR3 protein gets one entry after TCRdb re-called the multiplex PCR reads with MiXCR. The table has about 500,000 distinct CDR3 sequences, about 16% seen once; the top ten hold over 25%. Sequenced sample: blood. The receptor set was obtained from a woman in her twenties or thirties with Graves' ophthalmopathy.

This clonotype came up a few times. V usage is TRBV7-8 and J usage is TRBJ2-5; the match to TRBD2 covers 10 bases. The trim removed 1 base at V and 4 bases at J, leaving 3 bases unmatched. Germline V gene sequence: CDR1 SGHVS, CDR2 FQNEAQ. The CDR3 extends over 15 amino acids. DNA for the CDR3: TGTGCCAGCAGCTTAGTCCTAGCGGGAGTAGAGACCCAGTACTTC. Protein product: CASSLVLAGVETQYF.

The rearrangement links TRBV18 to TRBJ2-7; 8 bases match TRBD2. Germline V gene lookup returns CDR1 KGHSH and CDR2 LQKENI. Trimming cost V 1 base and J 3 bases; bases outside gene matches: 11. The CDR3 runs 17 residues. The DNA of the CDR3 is TGTGCCAGCTCACCACGGGACGCCTTTGCGGGAGGCTACGAGCAGTACTTC. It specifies CASSPRDAFAGGYEQYF.

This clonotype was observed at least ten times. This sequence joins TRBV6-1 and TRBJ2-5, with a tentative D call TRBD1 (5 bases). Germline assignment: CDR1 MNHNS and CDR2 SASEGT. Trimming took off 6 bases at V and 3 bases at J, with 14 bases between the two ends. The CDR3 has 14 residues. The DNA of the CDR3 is TGTGCCAGCAGAGGGTGGGTGACAGAAGAGACCCAGTACTTC. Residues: CASRGWVTEETQYF.

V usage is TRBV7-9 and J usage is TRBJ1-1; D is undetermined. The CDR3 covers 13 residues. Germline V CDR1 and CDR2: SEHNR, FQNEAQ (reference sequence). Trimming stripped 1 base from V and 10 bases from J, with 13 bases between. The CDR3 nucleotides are TGTGCCAGCAGCTTAGGGGCCGGAGAGAGAGCTTTCTTT. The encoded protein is CASSLGAGERAFF.

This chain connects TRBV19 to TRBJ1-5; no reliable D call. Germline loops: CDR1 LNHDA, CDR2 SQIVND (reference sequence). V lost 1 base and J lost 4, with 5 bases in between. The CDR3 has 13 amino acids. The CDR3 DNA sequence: TGTGCCAGTAGTATAGGGGCGAATCAGCCCCAGCATTTT. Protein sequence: CASSIGANQPQHF.

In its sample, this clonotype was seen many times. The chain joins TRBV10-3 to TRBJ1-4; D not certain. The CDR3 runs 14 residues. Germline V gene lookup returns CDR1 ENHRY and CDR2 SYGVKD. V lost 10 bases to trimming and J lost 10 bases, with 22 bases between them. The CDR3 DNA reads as TGTGCCACCGCCGACCTCCAGGACCGGGGAAAACTGTTTTTT. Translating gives CATADLQDRGKLFF.

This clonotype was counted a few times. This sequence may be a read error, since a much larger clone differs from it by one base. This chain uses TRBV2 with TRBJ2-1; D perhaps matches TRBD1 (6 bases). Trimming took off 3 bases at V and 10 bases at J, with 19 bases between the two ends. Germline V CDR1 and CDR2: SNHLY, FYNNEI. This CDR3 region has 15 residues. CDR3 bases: TGTGCCAGCAGTGACAGCCAGGGGTTAGTTCAAGAGCAGTTCTTC. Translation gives CASSDSQGLVQEQFF.

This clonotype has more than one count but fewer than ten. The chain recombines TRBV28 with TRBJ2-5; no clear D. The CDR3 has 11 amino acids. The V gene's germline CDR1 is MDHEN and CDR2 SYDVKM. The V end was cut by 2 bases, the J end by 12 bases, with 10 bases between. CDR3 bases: TGTGCCAGCAGTTTACTCCGATTGAAGTACTTC. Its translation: CASSLLRLKYF.

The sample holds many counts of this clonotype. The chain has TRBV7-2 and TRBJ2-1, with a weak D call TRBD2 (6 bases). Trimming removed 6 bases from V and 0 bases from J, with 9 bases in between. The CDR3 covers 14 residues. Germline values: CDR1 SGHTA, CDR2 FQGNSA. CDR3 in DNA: TGTGCCAGCAGAAGCGGGCCCTCCTACAATGAGCAGTTCTTC. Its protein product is CASRSGPSYNEQFF.

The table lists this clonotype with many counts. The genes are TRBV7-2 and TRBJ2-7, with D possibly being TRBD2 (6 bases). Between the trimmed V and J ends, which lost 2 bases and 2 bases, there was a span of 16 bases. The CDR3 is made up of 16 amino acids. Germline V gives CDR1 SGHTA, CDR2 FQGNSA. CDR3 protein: CASSLSDSGRPYEQYF. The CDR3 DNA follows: TGTGCCAGCAGCTTAAGTGATAGCGGCCGACCCTACGAGCAGTACTTC.

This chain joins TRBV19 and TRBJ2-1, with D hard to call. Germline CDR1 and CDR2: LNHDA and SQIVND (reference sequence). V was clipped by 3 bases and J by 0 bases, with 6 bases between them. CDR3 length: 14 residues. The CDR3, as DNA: TGTGCCAGTAGTATTCAAAGCTCCTACAATGAGCAGTTCTTC. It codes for CASSIQSSYNEQFF.

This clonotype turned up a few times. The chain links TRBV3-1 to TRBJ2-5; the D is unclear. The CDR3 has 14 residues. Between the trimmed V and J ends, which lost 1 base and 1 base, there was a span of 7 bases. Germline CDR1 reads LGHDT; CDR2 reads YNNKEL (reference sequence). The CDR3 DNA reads TGTGCCAGCAGCCAAGTACTACCCCAAGAGACCCAGTACTTC. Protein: CASSQVLPQETQYF.

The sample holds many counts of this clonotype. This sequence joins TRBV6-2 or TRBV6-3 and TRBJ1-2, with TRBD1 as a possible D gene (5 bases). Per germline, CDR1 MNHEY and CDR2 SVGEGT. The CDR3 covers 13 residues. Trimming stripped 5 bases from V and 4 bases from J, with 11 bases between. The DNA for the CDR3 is TGTGCCAGCAGTATAGACAGTTCCTATGGCTACACCTTC. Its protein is CASSIDSSYGYTF.

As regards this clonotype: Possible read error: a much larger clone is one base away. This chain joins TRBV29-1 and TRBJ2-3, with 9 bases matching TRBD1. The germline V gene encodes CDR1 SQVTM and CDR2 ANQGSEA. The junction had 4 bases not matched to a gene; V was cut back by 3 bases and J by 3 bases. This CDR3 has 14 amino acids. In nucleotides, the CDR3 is TGCAGCGTTGAGGACAGGGGTCCAACAGATACGCAGTATTTT. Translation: CSVEDRGPTDTQYF.

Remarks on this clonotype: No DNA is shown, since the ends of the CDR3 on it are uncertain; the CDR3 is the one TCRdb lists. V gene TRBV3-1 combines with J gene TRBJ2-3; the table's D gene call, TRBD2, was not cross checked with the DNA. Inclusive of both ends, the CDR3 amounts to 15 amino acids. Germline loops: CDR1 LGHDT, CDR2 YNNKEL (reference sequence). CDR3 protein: CASSQESWASGSRYF.

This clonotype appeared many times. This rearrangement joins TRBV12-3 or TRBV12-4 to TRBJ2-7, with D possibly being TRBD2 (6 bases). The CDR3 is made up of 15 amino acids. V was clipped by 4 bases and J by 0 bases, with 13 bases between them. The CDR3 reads CASSSRDWHSYEQYF. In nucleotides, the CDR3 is TGTGCCAGCAGTTCCCGGGACTGGCACTCCTACGAGCAGTACTTC.

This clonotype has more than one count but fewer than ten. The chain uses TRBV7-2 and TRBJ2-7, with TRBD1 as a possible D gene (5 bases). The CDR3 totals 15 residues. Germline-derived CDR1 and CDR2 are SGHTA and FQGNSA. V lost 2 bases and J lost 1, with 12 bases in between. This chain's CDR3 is CASSLPVTASYEQYF. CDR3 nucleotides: TGTGCCAGCAGCTTACCCGTGACAGCTTCCTACGAGCAGTACTTC.

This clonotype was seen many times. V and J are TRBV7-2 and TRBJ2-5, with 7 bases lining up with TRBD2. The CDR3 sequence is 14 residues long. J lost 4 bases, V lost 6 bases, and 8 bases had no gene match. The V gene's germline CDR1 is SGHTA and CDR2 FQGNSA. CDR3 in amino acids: CASRRDWEGETQYF. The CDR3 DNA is TGTGCCAGCAGACGGGACTGGGAGGGAGAGACCCAGTACTTC.

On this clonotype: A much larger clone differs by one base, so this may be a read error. CDR3 sequence (DNA): TGTGCCAGCAGCTCGACGGGACTAGCGGGAGGGACCCAGTACTTC. Protein sequence: CASSSTGLAGGTQYF. The chain employs TRBV7-3 and TRBJ2-5; 15 bases are a match to TRBD2. This CDR3 spans 15 amino acids. V shed 4 bases and J 7 bases; nucleotides not matched to a gene: 4. Per the germline V gene, CDR1 is SGHTA and CDR2 is FQGTGA.

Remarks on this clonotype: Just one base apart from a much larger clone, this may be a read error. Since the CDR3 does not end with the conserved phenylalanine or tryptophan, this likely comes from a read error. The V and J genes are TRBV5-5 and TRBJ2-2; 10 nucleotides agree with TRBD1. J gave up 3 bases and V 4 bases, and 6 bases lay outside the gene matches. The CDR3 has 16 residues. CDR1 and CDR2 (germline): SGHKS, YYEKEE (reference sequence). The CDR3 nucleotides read TGTGCCAGCAGCCGCGGGACAGGGGATTACACCGGGGAGCTGTTTCTT. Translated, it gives CASSRGTGDYTGELFL.

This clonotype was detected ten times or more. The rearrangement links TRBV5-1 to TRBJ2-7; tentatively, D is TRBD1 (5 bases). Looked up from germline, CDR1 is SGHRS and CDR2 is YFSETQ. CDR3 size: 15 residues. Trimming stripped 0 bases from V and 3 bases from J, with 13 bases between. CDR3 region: CASSLAYGHYYEQYF. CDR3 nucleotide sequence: TGCGCCAGCAGCTTGGCGTACGGACACTACTACGAGCAGTACTTC.

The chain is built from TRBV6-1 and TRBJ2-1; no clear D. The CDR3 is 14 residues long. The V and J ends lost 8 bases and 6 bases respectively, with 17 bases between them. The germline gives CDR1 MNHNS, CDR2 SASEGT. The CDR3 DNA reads TGTGCCAGCGAGAGGACGGCGGTCGCCAATGAGCAGTTCTTC. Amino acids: CASERTAVANEQFF.

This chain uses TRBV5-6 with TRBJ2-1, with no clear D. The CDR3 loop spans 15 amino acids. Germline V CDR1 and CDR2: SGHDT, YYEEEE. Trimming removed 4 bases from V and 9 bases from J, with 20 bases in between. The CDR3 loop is CASSRFELATLEQFF. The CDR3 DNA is TGTGCCAGCAGCCGTTTTGAATTAGCAACCCTTGAGCAGTTCTTC.